Sequencing of this TCR beta chain was carried out in a study of spatial heterogeneity in lung cancer. This CDR3 is 16 amino acids long. Trimming at V came to 1 base and at J to 9 bases, leaving 11 bases not matched to a gene. CDR1 SGHRS and CDR2 YFSETQ come from the germline V gene. In TCRdb, the 5' RACE reads were re-called with MiXCR into one record per CDR3 protein. This sample has 25,000 or so distinct CDR3 sequences; around 8.4% occur once, and the top ten carry under 40%. This clonotype has at least ten counts. Specified time point: sample taken at primary tumor resection. Extraction of whole RNA from tumor, nontumor lung or frozen PBMC preceded unsorted sequencing.

The chain employs TRBV5-1 and TRBJ2-1, with 9 bases lining up with TRBD2. Source: PBMCs, taken at surgery. This TCR came from a female donor with early-stage non-small cell lung cancer. The CDR3 DNA reads as TGCGCCAGCAGCTTGATGGTAATAGCGGGAGTGTCTGAGCAGTTCTTC. It encodes CASSLMVIAGVSEQFF.